This T cell receptor (beta chain) was found in a study of technical replicates of blood from a few donors (dated by TCRdb to about 2017). Between the V and J ends, shortened by 4 bases and 3 bases respectively, the junction contains 20 bases. From the cysteine through the phenylalanine, the CDR3 covers 16 amino acids. Kept here is only the CDR3 DNA, which spans 48 bases and is read in frame from base 1. The germline V gene (reference sequence) sets CDR1 to GTSNPN and CDR2 to SVGIG. In the case of this clone: No cognate antigen has been identified for it. Base qualities were left out, and no much larger clone turns up one base away.

The library came from the immunoSEQ multiplex PCR assay. TCRdb limited this immuneACCESS table to in-frame rearrangements with V and J called. A share of clones is missing; checked studies link under half to unresolved V genes, and the rest is unexplained. This sample is represented by 75,000 to 95,000 clones; over 90% of them were singletons. The ten biggest clones cover 0.25% of the sample. The chain joins TRBV30 to TRBJ2-3; the D gene is possibly TRBD1, with 6 bases matching. The TCR was taken from a human donor in good health. Sequencing was done on a sample of T cells isolated from PBMCs. The nucleotides are TGTGCCTGGACTCTCTCTCTGGGGGCGCGGACAGATACGCAGTATTTT. The encoded protein is CAWTLSLGARTDTQYF.